The T cell receptor (beta chain) under discussion was sequenced for a study of cytomegalovirus exposure and HLA in healthy donors. Regarding the study as a whole: An analysis was carried out at a later point. It showed that HLA-associated TCR beta chains were more clonally expanded than equally common non-associated chains.

PCR employed 60 Vbeta and 13 Jbeta primers. Sequencing was performed with immunoSEQ multiplex PCR; in TCRdb, only in-frame clones are kept and a portion is missing. The sample has under 200,000 clones, 82% seen once. This clone came up once. The antigen is undetermined. CDR1 is SEHNR and CDR2 is FQNEAQ in the germline V gene (reference sequence). Between the trimmed V and J ends, which lost 5 bases and 3 bases, there was a span of 14 bases. The CDR3 runs 15 residues. The TCR originated in a young woman in good health and CMV-seronegative. The gene calls are TRBV7-9 and TRBJ1-5, with D maybe TRBD1 (5 bases). The sample was PBMCs. The CDR3 DNA reads TGTGCCAGCAGCGAGCTTGGCAGGGCCAATCAGCCCCAGCATTTT. Encoded protein: CASSELGRANQPQHF.